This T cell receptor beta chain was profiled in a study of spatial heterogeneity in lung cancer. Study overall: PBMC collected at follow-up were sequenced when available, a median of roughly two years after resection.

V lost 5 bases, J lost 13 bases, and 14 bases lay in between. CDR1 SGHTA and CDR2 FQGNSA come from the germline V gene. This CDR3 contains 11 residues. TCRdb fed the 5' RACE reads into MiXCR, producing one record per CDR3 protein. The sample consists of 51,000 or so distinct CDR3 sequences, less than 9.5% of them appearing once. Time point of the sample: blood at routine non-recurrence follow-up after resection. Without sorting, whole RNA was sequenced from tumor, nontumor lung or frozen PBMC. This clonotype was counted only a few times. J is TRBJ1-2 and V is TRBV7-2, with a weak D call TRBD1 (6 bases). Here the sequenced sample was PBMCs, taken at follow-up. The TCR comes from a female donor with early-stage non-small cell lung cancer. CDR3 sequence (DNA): TGTGCCAGCAGCACCTACAGGGCGTCCACCTTC. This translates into CASSTYRASTF.